This passage covers 10 T cell receptor beta chains from one sample sequenced in a study of beta chain features in type 1 diabetes. Reverse transcribing all isolated RNA meant expressed TCRB transcripts were sequenced. Repertoires were generated with immunoSEQ multiplex PCR, while TCRdb's copy carries only in-frame clones and drops some. The sample records 600,000 to 650,000 clones, 15% to 17% being singletons. Sequencing was done on a sample of naive CD4+ T cells from blood. The receptors were sampled from a man younger than 30 in good health.

The chain uses TRBV9 and TRBJ2-7; D call uncertain. V was trimmed by 0 bases and J by 2 bases, leaving 12 bases between them. The CDR3 loop spans 15 amino acids. Germline CDR1 reads SGDLS; CDR2 reads YYNGEE. In DNA, the CDR3 is TGTGCCAGCAGCGTAGCCCCCGACGGCACCTACGAGCAGTACTTC. Translating gives CASSVAPDGTYEQYF.

The chain links TRBV6-5 to TRBJ2-5; no reliable D call. Trimming took off 6 bases at V and 4 bases at J, with 12 bases between the two ends. The CDR3 loop spans 13 amino acids. CDR1 is MNHEY, CDR2 SVGAGI, per germline. DNA for the CDR3: TGTGCCAGCAGACGTGTCGGTGGAGAGACCCAGTACTTC. Translation: CASRRVGGETQYF.

This chain connects TRBV10-3 to TRBJ2-7; 8 nucleotides agree with TRBD2. The CDR3 length is 13 residues. Germline V gene data show CDR1 as ENHRY and CDR2 as SYGVKD. Trimming cost V 2 bases and J 7 bases; bases outside gene matches: 4. This CDR3 reads CAISEREGREQYF. DNA for the CDR3: TGTGCCATCAGTGAGCGGGAGGGCCGGGAGCAGTACTTC.

The chain joins TRBV18 to TRBJ1-5; D perhaps matches TRBD1 (6 bases). The length of the CDR3 is 18 residues. The germline V gene encodes CDR1 KGHSH and CDR2 LQKENI. Trimming pared 0 bases from V and 6 bases from J, leaving 21 bases between. DNA for the CDR3: TGTGCCAGCTCACCACCGCTACCCGGACAGCTACGCGGTCAGCCCCAGCATTTT. Translated: CASSPPLPGQLRGQPQHF.

This chain links TRBV7-2 with TRBJ1-1; the match to TRBD1 covers 8 bases. V lost 5 bases and J lost 9; bases outside the gene matches: 14. The CDR3 sequence is 15 residues long. Germline CDR1 is SGHTA and CDR2 is FQGNSA. The CDR3 DNA reads TGTGCCAGCAGCCCCCCAAACCTAGGACAGGGAAAAGCTTTCTTT. Translated, it gives CASSPPNLGQGKAFF.

This clone was counted between two and nine times. V is TRBV18 and J is TRBJ2-5; 10 nucleotides align to TRBD1. Trimming removed 3 bases from V and 5 bases from J; junction bases left unmatched: 3. The length of the CDR3 is 14 residues. Looked up from germline, CDR1 is KGHSH and CDR2 is LQKENI. The CDR3 sequence: CASSPRQGAETQYF. CDR3 in DNA: TGTGCCAGCTCACCCCGACAGGGGGCTGAGACCCAGTACTTC.

In its sample, this clone was seen a few times. V gene TRBV18 combines with J gene TRBJ2-7; D is ambiguous. The V gene lost 5 bases and the J gene lost 0 bases, with 8 bases spanning the gap. Germline assignment: CDR1 KGHSH and CDR2 LQKENI. The CDR3 spans 13 residues. CDR3 nucleotide sequence: TGTGCCAGCTCATTAACGCTCTCCTACGAGCAGTACTTC. As protein: CASSLTLSYEQYF.

In its sample, this clone was seen a few times. J is TRBJ2-2 and V is TRBV11-2, with TRBD2 matching over 7 bases. CDR1 is SGHAT and CDR2 is FQNNGV in the germline V gene. J was trimmed by 0 bases and V by 5 bases; bases with no gene match: 9. This CDR3 is 17 amino acids long. This chain's CDR3 is CASSRRTGTTNTGELFF. In DNA, the CDR3 is TGTGCCAGCAGCCGCAGAACCGGGACTACGAACACCGGGGAGCTGTTTTTT.

This clone occurred a few times. The V and J genes are TRBV5-1 and TRBJ1-1; D remains ambiguous. Trimming stripped 4 bases from V and 3 bases from J, with 13 bases between. The CDR3 sequence is 14 residues long. Germline CDR1 and CDR2: SGHRS and YFSETQ. CDR3 nucleotide sequence: TGCGCCAGCAGCCCTTCCGGTCGGGACACTGAAGCTTTCTTT. Its protein product is CASSPSGRDTEAFF.

The chain links TRBV4-3 to TRBJ2-1; D not certain. V shed 2 bases and J shed 0 bases, with 8 bases lying between them. The CDR3 covers 15 residues. Germline V lookup: CDR1 LGHNA, CDR2 YSLEER. The CDR3 is CASSQLSRSYNEQFF. The CDR3 region has the DNA TGCGCCAGCAGCCAACTATCTCGCTCCTACAATGAGCAGTTCTTC.